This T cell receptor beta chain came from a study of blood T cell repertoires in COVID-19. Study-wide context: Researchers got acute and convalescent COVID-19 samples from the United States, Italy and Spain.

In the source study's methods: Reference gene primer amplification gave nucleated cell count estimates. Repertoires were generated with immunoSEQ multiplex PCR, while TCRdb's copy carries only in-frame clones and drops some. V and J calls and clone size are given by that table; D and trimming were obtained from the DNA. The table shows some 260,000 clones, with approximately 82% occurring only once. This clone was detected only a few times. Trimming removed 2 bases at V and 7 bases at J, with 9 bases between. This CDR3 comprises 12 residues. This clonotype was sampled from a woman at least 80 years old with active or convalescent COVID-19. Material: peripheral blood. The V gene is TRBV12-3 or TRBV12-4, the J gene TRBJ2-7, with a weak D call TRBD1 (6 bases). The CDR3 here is CASSLQGWEQYF. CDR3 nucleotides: TGTGCCAGCAGTTTACAGGGGTGGGAGCAGTACTTC.